The 16 T cell receptor beta chains reported below all come from one sample, sequenced in a study of cytotoxic CD8 clonotypes in ibrutinib-treated CLL. Method: immunoSEQ multiplex PCR; TCRdb's copy keeps in-frame clones and lacks some. This table holds 50,000 to 70,000 clones, 50% to 65% found once. The starting material was PBMCs, obtained at disease progression, from a patient treated with ibrutinib. These receptors all stem from a human donor with chronic lymphocytic leukemia.

Many counts were recorded for this clone. The chain links TRBV30 to TRBJ1-3; D is unclear. This CDR3 spans 11 amino acids. Germline CDR1 GTSNPN, CDR2 SVGIG (reference sequence). Trimming shortened V by 1 base and J by 6 bases, and 4 bases separated the two germline ends. CDR3 in DNA: TGTGCCTGGAGTGCAGAAAACACCATATATTTT. Its protein product is CAWSAENTIYF.

This sequence joins TRBV9 and TRBJ1-1; 9 bases are shared with TRBD1. Germline V CDR1 and CDR2: SGDLS, YYNGEE. V was pared by 0 bases and J by 4 bases, with 10 bases of the junction left unmatched. This CDR3 has 17 residues. The CDR3 spells CASSVGQTGGYFTEAFF. The CDR3 DNA reads TGTGCCAGCAGCGTAGGACAAACAGGGGGCTATTTCACTGAAGCTTTCTTT.

This clone turned up a few times. J is TRBJ2-2 and V is TRBV6-5; unclear D gene. The CDR3 is made up of 14 amino acids. Germline CDR1 MNHEY, CDR2 SVGAGI. The V end was cut by 6 bases, the J end by 1 base, with 9 bases between. This CDR3 reads CASSRYMNTGELFF. The CDR3 region has the DNA TGTGCCAGCAGCCGATATATGAACACCGGGGAGCTGTTTTTT.

This clone was picked up a small number of times. The chain joins TRBV5-1 to TRBJ2-7; possibly TRBD2 for D (5 bases). CDR3 length: 13 amino acids. Trimming stripped 4 bases from V and 6 bases from J, with 14 bases between. Germline lookup yields CDR1 SGHRS and CDR2 YFSETQ. The CDR3 DNA is TGCGCCAGCAGCCGGGATCTTCTAGGCGAGCAGTACTTC. Its protein product is CASSRDLLGEQYF.

The chain recombines TRBV5-6 with TRBJ1-6, with a possible D match to TRBD1 (6 bases). Germline CDR1 reads SGHDT; CDR2 reads YYEEEE. This CDR3 contains 18 residues. V lost 4 bases and J 0 bases, leaving 17 bases between the germline ends. CDR3 sequence (DNA): TGTGCCAGCAGCCCCGGGACACCCAGGGGCTCCTATAATTCACCCCTCCACTTT. This sequence encodes CASSPGTPRGSYNSPLHF.

This clone has only one observation. The genes are TRBV6-4 and TRBJ1-2; TRBD1 matches 7 bases. This CDR3 comprises 14 residues. J lost 7 bases, V lost 5 bases, and 10 bases had no gene match. From germline, CDR1 is MRHNA and CDR2 SNTAGT. CDR3 amino acids: CASSITQGESGYTF. The DNA of the CDR3 is TGTGCCAGCAGTATTACGCAGGGGGAGAGTGGCTACACCTTC.

This clone occurred a few times. The DNA of the CDR3 is TGTGCCAGCACACAACAGGGATGGAACACCGGGGAGCTGTTTTTT. This translates into CASTQQGWNTGELFF. The V call is TRBV28, the J call TRBJ2-2; a possible D gene is TRBD1 (6 bases). The CDR3 length is 15 residues. Germline V CDR1 and CDR2: MDHEN, SYDVKM. Deletions cut 7 bases from V and 1 base from J, with 13 bases between.

Only a few counts were recorded for this clone. The gene calls are TRBV18 and TRBJ1-1, with 7 bases matching TRBD1. The germline V gene has CDR1 KGHSH and CDR2 LQKENI. Trimming took 6 bases from V and 3 from J; bases not matched to a gene: 4. This CDR3 is built from 13 residues. The CDR3 here is CASSRDRDTEAFF. The CDR3 DNA is TGTGCCAGCTCCCGCGACAGGGACACTGAAGCTTTCTTT.

This clone was recorded a few times. The chain employs TRBV5-1 and TRBJ2-2, with 9 bases fitting TRBD1. Per the germline V gene, CDR1 is SGHRS and CDR2 is YFSETQ. There are 15 residues in the CDR3. V shed 5 bases and J 7 bases; nucleotides not matched to a gene: 9. The DNA for the CDR3 is TGCGCCAGCAGTGATGGACAGGGGAATCTCGGGGAGCTGTTTTTT. Translation: CASSDGQGNLGELFF.

This clone came up a few times. The CDR3 DNA sequence: TGCAGCGGACTCCACGGCAGCGACACTGAAGCTTTCTTT. Amino acids: CSGLHGSDTEAFF. The chain recombines TRBV29-1 with TRBJ1-1; unclear D gene. The CDR3 consists of 13 residues. Germline V gene lookup returns CDR1 SQVTM and CDR2 ANQGSEA. V lost 7 bases, J lost 3 bases, and 15 bases lay in between.

The chain carries TRBV15 and TRBJ2-3; 9 nucleotides agree with TRBD2. V dropped 7 bases and J dropped 6; count of bases not matched to a gene: 8. Germline V gene lookup returns CDR1 LNHNV and CDR2 YYDKDF (reference sequence). The CDR3 is 14 amino acids. CDR3 region: CATTLAGRWDTQYF. The CDR3, as DNA: TGTGCCACCACCCTAGCGGGGAGATGGGATACGCAGTATTTT. The full variable domain, its missing parts supplied by reference TRBV15 and TRBJ2-3, is DAMVIQNPRYQVTQFGKPVTLSCSQTLNHNVMYWYQQKSSQAPKLLFHYYDKDFNNEADTPDNFQSRRPNTSFCFLDIRSPGLGDTAMYLCATTLAGRWDTQYFGPGTRLTVL.

In this sample, this clone turned up a few times. The J gene is TRBJ2-7, the V gene TRBV21-1. TRBV21-1 is designated a pseudogene. The CDR3 sequence is 10 residues long. CDR3 in DNA: TGTGCCAGCACCGTACGTTGGCAGTACTTC. It translates to CASTVRWQYF.

The rearrangement joins TRBV28 to TRBJ1-5; the D gene is possibly TRBD1 (6 bases). The germline V gene has CDR1 MDHEN and CDR2 SYDVKM. The CDR3 contains 14 residues. V was shortened by 6 bases and J by 6 bases, with 15 bases between the two germline ends. The DNA for the CDR3 is TGTGCCAGCAGACTACTCACAGGGAGTCAGCCCCAGCATTTT. Residues: CASRLLTGSQPQHF.

This rearrangement joins TRBV11-3 to TRBJ2-7; 13 nucleotides agree with TRBD2. J lost 3 bases, V lost 4 bases, and 3 bases had no gene match. The CDR3 has 15 amino acids. Per the germline V gene, CDR1 is SGHNT and CDR2 is YENEEA. For the CDR3, the DNA is TGTGCCAGCAGCTCGGGACTAGCGGGAATCTACGAGCAGTACTTC. This translates into CASSSGLAGIYEQYF.

This chain connects TRBV5-6 to TRBJ1-5; D is ambiguous. Germline-derived CDR1 and CDR2 are SGHDT and YYEEEE. Trimming took off 3 bases at V and 6 bases at J, with 7 bases between the two ends. The length of the CDR3 is 12 residues. In DNA form, the CDR3 reads TGTGCCAGCAGCTCCTCAGCTCAGCCCCAGCATTTT. Its translation: CASSSSAQPQHF.

This clone has more than one count but fewer than ten. The rearrangement links TRBV28 to TRBJ2-1; D is uncertain. CDR1 MDHEN and CDR2 SYDVKM come from the germline V gene. Trimming removed 7 bases from V and 10 bases from J, with 11 bases in between. The CDR3 length is 11 residues. The CDR3 DNA is TGTGCCAGCACCCCCGGCGGAGAGCAGTTCTTC. Translation: CASTPGGEQFF.